This entry lists 31 T cell receptor beta chains sequenced from one sample in a study of OX40 agonist ivuxolimab in advanced cancers. Produced via immunoSEQ multiplex PCR; TCRdb's table is partial and in-frame only. The sample has more than 65,000 clones, 70% to 90% seen once; the top ten hold roughly 17%. Material: CD4+ or CD8+ T cells sorted from blood, obtained in a trial of the OX40 agonist ivuxolimab. These receptors all come from an adult with an advanced solid tumor such as melanoma, head and neck, liver or kidney cancer.

The gene calls are TRBV7-2 and TRBJ1-6, with D possibly matching TRBD1 (5 bases). The germline CDR1 and CDR2 sequences are SGHTA and FQGNSA. There are 15 residues in the CDR3. Trimming removed 2 bases from V and 7 bases from J, with 12 bases in between. CDR3 residues: CASSLQGGYNSPLHF. The DNA for the CDR3 is TGTGCCAGCAGCTTACAGGGAGGGTACAATTCACCCCTCCACTTT.

The V gene is TRBV5-1, the J gene TRBJ2-3; D perhaps matches TRBD1 (6 bases). Trimming left V 4 bases short and J 0 bases short, with 12 bases between. CDR1 SGHRS and CDR2 YFSETQ come from the germline V gene. The CDR3 is 15 amino acids. The CDR3 DNA reads TGCGCCAGCAGCGTGGACAGCTCTAGCACAGATACGCAGTATTTT. Residues: CASSVDSSSTDTQYF. Supplemented by reference TRBV5-1 and TRBJ2-3, the full variable domain reads KAGVTQTPRYLIKTRGQQVTLSCSPISGHRSVSWYQQTPGQGLQFLFEYFSETQRNKGNFPGRFSGRQFSNSRSEMNVSTLELGDSALYLCASSVDSSSTDTQYFGPGTRLTVL.

This clone was found a few times. The gene calls are TRBV18 and TRBJ1-2; a possible D gene is TRBD1 (5 bases). This CDR3 is built from 14 residues. Germline V gives CDR1 KGHSH, CDR2 LQKENI. V was shortened by 3 bases and J by 2 bases, with 10 bases between the two germline ends. The DNA of the CDR3 is TGTGCCAGCTCACCCAGGGCGGCCAACTATGGCTACACCTTC. The encoded protein is CASSPRAANYGYTF.

This clone appeared a single time. This rearrangement joins TRBV28 to TRBJ2-7, with D perhaps TRBD2 (6 bases). The germline V and J ends were trimmed by 6 bases and 0 bases, with 18 bases remaining between them. Germline CDR1 reads MDHEN; CDR2 reads SYDVKM. The CDR3 sequence is 16 residues long. The CDR3 DNA is TGTGCCAGCAGCCCACCGGGACTTTCTGGCTCCTACGAGCAGTACTTC. Amino acids: CASSPPGLSGSYEQYF.

The V and J genes are TRBV19 and TRBJ1-2; D might be TRBD1 (5 bases). Germline CDR1 LNHDA, CDR2 SQIVND (reference sequence). CDR3 size: 15 residues. Trimming shortened V by 3 bases and J by 2 bases, and 13 bases separated the two germline ends. CDR3 nucleotides: TGTGCCAGTAGTATTAGTCTCGACAGAAACTATGGCTACACCTTC. The encoded protein is CASSISLDRNYGYTF.

This chain connects TRBV28 to TRBJ2-4; TRBD1 is a possible D gene (6 bases). Germline CDR1 and CDR2: MDHEN and SYDVKM. The CDR3 contains 14 residues. V lost 2 bases, J lost 4 bases, and 9 bases lay in between. The CDR3 DNA is TGTGCCAGCAGTTTAACAGGACAGAAAAACATTCAGTACTTC. Its translation: CASSLTGQKNIQYF. The variable domain in full, with the rest retrieved from reference TRBV28 and TRBJ2-4, is DVKVTQSSRYLVKRTGEKVFLECVQDMDHENMFWYRQDPGLGLRLIYFSYDVKMKEKGDIPEGYSVSREKKERFSLILESASTNQTSMYLCASSLTGQKNIQYFGAGTRLSVL.

The chain uses TRBV19 and TRBJ2-4, with TRBD1 matching 9 bases. Germline assignment: CDR1 LNHDA and CDR2 SQIVND (reference sequence). The V gene end was trimmed by 5 bases and the J gene end by 8 bases; junction bases not matched to a gene: 7. This CDR3 has 14 amino acids. For the CDR3, the DNA is TGTGCCAGTAGTTTACAGGGGGCTAGGTACATTCAGTACTTC. Amino acids: CASSLQGARYIQYF.

The gene calls are TRBV5-4 and TRBJ1-1; 7 bases are a match to TRBD1. The V gene end was trimmed by 1 base and the J gene end by 2 bases; junction bases not matched to a gene: 2. Germline-derived CDR1 and CDR2 are SGHNT and YYREEE (reference sequence). The CDR3 length is 14 residues. The CDR3 DNA reads as TGTGCCAGCAGCTTGACAGGGGCTAACACTGAAGCTTTCTTT. Amino acids: CASSLTGANTEAFF.

The chain links TRBV21-1 to TRBJ2-1. TRBV21-1 is a recognized pseudogene. The CDR3 sequence is 13 residues long. The CDR3 sequence is CASSKIRALGTFF. CDR3 bases: TGTGCCAGCAGCAAAATCCGGGCCTTAGGCACGTTCTTC.

The rearrangement links TRBV5-4 to TRBJ2-1; D not certain. V lost 0 bases to trimming and J lost 0 bases, with 7 bases between them. The CDR3 spans 15 residues. Germline CDR1 and CDR2: SGHNT and YYREEE (reference sequence). The DNA for the CDR3 is TGTGCCAGCAGCTTGGCCCCCGGCTCCTACAATGAGCAGTTCTTC. Protein product: CASSLAPGSYNEQFF.

The rearrangement joins TRBV7-9 to TRBJ2-4, with D unclear. V lost 5 bases and J 1 base, leaving 18 bases between the germline ends. The CDR3 covers 17 residues. Germline-derived CDR1 and CDR2 are SEHNR and FQNEAQ (reference sequence). The CDR3 loop reads CASSPPPKSFAKNIQYF. Here the CDR3 DNA reads TGTGCCAGCAGCCCTCCCCCCAAAAGTTTCGCCAAAAACATTCAGTACTTC.

The rearrangement uses TRBV5-6 and TRBJ2-7; tentatively, D is TRBD2 (6 bases). This CDR3 region has 15 residues. Germline assignment: CDR1 SGHDT and CDR2 YYEEEE. Trimming removed 3 bases at V and 4 bases at J, with 17 bases between. This CDR3 is CASSYYSGAGYEQYF. The CDR3 nucleotides are TGTGCCAGCAGCTACTATTCGGGAGCTGGGTACGAGCAGTACTTC. Full variable domain (outside the CDR3, taken from reference TRBV5-6 and TRBJ2-7): DAGVTQSPTHLIKTRGQQVTLRCSPKSGHDTVSWYQQALGQGPQFIFQYYEEEERQRGNFPDRFSGHQFPNYSSELNVNALLLGDSALYLCASSYYSGAGYEQYFGPGTRLTVT.

This rearrangement joins TRBV14 to TRBJ1-6; perhaps TRBD1 as D (5 bases). The CDR3 contains 14 residues. Trimming removed 0 bases at V and 9 bases at J, with 9 bases between. Germline lookup yields CDR1 SGHDN and CDR2 FVKESK. CDR3 region: CASSQDLGGSPLHF. The CDR3 DNA follows: TGTGCCAGCAGCCAAGATCTTGGGGGTTCACCCCTCCACTTT.

The rearrangement joins TRBV19 to TRBJ1-6; TRBD1 matches at 9 bases. Germline loops: CDR1 LNHDA, CDR2 SQIVND (reference sequence). This CDR3 spans 16 amino acids. V trimming: 5 bases; J trimming: 9 bases; junction bases outside the gene matches: 11. The CDR3 DNA sequence: TGTGCCAGTAGTCAACCGGGACAGGGTAGGATTTCACCCCTCCACTTT. Translating gives CASSQPGQGRISPLHF.

Only a few counts were recorded for this clone. The chain joins TRBV28 to TRBJ1-6; D gene unclear. The V gene lost 1 base and the J gene lost 7 bases, with 8 bases spanning the gap. The germline V gene encodes CDR1 MDHEN and CDR2 SYDVKM. The CDR3 covers 14 residues. CDR3 bases: TGTGCCAGCAGTTTATTATATGCAAATTCACCCCTCCACTTT. It yields the protein CASSLLYANSPLHF. The complete variable domain, with remaining parts taken from reference TRBV28 and TRBJ1-6, reads DVKVTQSSRYLVKRTGEKVFLECVQDMDHENMFWYRQDPGLGLRLIYFSYDVKMKEKGDIPEGYSVSREKKERFSLILESASTNQTSMYLCASSLLYANSPLHFGNGTRLTVT.

This chain joins TRBV6-1 and TRBJ1-5; TRBD1 matches at 8 bases. V trimming: 4 bases; J trimming: 1 base; junction bases outside the gene matches: 3. CDR1 is MNHNS and CDR2 is SASEGT in the germline V gene. The CDR3 spans 15 residues. The CDR3 DNA sequence: TGTGCCAGCAGTGGAGGACAGGGAAGCAATCAGCCCCAGCATTTT. This sequence encodes CASSGGQGSNQPQHF.

This clone was observed a handful of times. The chain joins TRBV10-2 to TRBJ1-5; D ambiguous. The CDR3 covers 12 residues. V lost 1 base, J lost 7 bases, and 5 bases lay in between. The germline V gene has CDR1 WSHSY and CDR2 SAAADI. The CDR3, as DNA: TGCGCCAGCAGTGAGTGGTTACAGCCCCAGCATTTT. It encodes CASSEWLQPQHF.

In nucleotides, the CDR3 is TGTGCCAGCAAACCTATTCCCACCAGGTACAATGAGCAGTTCTTC. It yields the protein CASKPIPTRYNEQFF. The chain joins TRBV27 to TRBJ2-1; D is uncertain. This CDR3 has 15 residues. V was clipped by 7 bases and J by 4 bases, with 17 bases between them. Germline CDR1 is MNHEY and CDR2 is SMNVEV (reference sequence).

This chain joins TRBV7-6 and TRBJ2-3; 7 bases are shared with TRBD2. The length of the CDR3 is 15 residues. Germline-derived CDR1 and CDR2 are SGHVS and FNYEAQ. With V trimmed by 1 base and J by 5 bases, 6 bases remained unmatched. CDR3 bases: TGTGCCAGCAGCTTAGAGTGGCGGGAGATAGATACGCAGTATTTT. It is translated as CASSLEWREIDTQYF.

V gene TRBV2 combines with J gene TRBJ1-5; 7 nucleotides agree with TRBD1. The CDR3 contains 14 residues. Per germline, CDR1 SNHLY and CDR2 FYNNEI. Trimming took 4 bases from V and 2 from J; bases not matched to a gene: 2. DNA of the CDR3: TGTGCCAGCAGTGCCCAGGGGGGCAATCAGCCCCAGCATTTT. Protein: CASSAQGGNQPQHF.

This clone was detected only a few times. The chain carries TRBV28 and TRBJ2-7; D tentatively reads TRBD1 or TRBD2 (7 bases each). CDR3 length: 14 residues. V was clipped by 5 bases and J by 4 bases, with 15 bases between them. Germline CDR1 and CDR2: MDHEN and SYDVKM. CDR3 nucleotide sequence: TGTGCCAGCAGTCAGGGGGAGGGGGTGTACGAGCAGTACTTC. Translation gives CASSQGEGVYEQYF.

The J gene is TRBJ1-5, the V gene TRBV6-1; no clear D gene. Trimming cost V 8 bases and J 11 bases, with 16 bases left between them. The CDR3 consists of 12 residues. Germline CDR1 and CDR2: MNHNS and SASEGT. CDR3 bases: TGTGCCAGCCGACAAGGGAGCGGTTCCCAGCATTTT. As protein: CASRQGSGSQHF.

The genes are TRBV11-3 and TRBJ2-7; 9 positions match TRBD2. Losses at the gene ends were 4 bases for V and 7 bases for J; bases not matched to a gene: 8. The CDR3 consists of 14 residues. Germline CDR1 reads SGHNT; CDR2 reads YENEEA. CDR3 bases: TGTGCCAGCAGCTCGGGACTAGCTTCGGGAGAGCAGTACTTC. It yields the protein CASSSGLASGEQYF.

This chain links TRBV6-1 with TRBJ1-2, with 7 bases fitting TRBD1. From germline, CDR1 is MNHNS and CDR2 SASEGT. The CDR3 loop spans 16 amino acids. The ends lost 4 bases at V and 6 bases at J; junction bases unmatched: 14. DNA for the CDR3: TGTGCCAGCAGTGCCACAGGGGCGGGTTCCATCGATGGCTACACCTTC. Translation gives CASSATGAGSIDGYTF.

The chain links TRBV6-1 to TRBJ1-6; tentative D call: TRBD1 (6 bases). V was clipped by 7 bases and J by 5 bases, with 12 bases between them. Germline V gene sequence: CDR1 MNHNS, CDR2 SASEGT. The CDR3 covers 14 residues. CDR3 bases: TGTGCCAGCAACCCGGGACACAATAATTCACCCCTCCACTTT. Protein product: CASNPGHNNSPLHF.

This sequence joins TRBV18 and TRBJ2-1; 7 nucleotides line up with TRBD2. Looked up from germline, CDR1 is KGHSH and CDR2 is LQKENI. The V segment lost 0 bases and the J segment 7 bases; nucleotides outside the gene matches: 12. This CDR3 comprises 17 residues. CDR3 amino acids: CASSPPVGGPTVNEQFF. The CDR3 nucleotides are TGTGCCAGCTCACCACCGGTGGGAGGGCCAACGGTTAATGAGCAGTTCTTC. Together with reference TRBV18 and TRBJ2-1, the CDR3 gives the full variable domain: NAGVMQNPRHLVRRRGQEARLRCSPMKGHSHVYWYRQLPEEGLKFMVYLQKENIIDESGMPKERFSAEFPKEGPSILRIQQVVRGDSAAYFCASSPPVGGPTVNEQFFGPGTRLTVL.

The gene calls are TRBV2 and TRBJ2-4, with D perhaps TRBD2 (6 bases). The CDR3 contains 14 residues. Trimming shortened V by 5 bases and J by 7 bases, and 15 bases separated the two germline ends. The germline V gene encodes CDR1 SNHLY and CDR2 FYNNEI. This chain's CDR3 is CASSIPSDRNIQYF. CDR3 in DNA: TGTGCCAGCAGTATACCTAGCGATCGGAACATTCAGTACTTC.

V is TRBV7-9 and J is TRBJ2-7, with a possible D match to TRBD2 (5 bases). The V end lost 6 bases, the J end lost 4 bases, and 22 bases lay between the germline ends. The CDR3 totals 16 residues. Germline loops: CDR1 SEHNR, CDR2 FQNEAQ (reference sequence). The CDR3 nucleotides read TGTGCCAGCAGAGAAATAGACCGGGGTACTCCTTACGAGCAGTACTTC. This sequence encodes CASREIDRGTPYEQYF. Looking up the rest from reference TRBV7-9 and TRBJ2-7 gives the full variable domain: DTGVSQNPRHKITKRGQNVTFRCDPISEHNRLYWYRQTLGQGPEFLTYFQNEAQLEKSRLLSDRFSAERPKGSFSTLEIQRTEQGDSAMYLCASREIDRGTPYEQYFGPGTRLTVT.

This clone has just a few counts. The chain recombines TRBV4-1 with TRBJ1-5; the match to TRBD1 covers 7 bases. From germline, CDR1 is MGHRA and CDR2 YSYEKL. This CDR3 is 16 amino acids long. Trimming took 4 bases from V and 2 from J; bases not matched to a gene: 8. The CDR3 DNA reads TGCGCCAGCAGCCTTGCCAGACAGGGAGGCAATCAGCCCCAGCATTTT. Its translation is CASSLARQGGNQPQHF.

The chain carries TRBV5-1 and TRBJ2-2; TRBD2 aligns across 7 bases. CDR3 size: 16 residues. Germline V gives CDR1 SGHRS, CDR2 YFSETQ. V lost 1 base, J lost 2 bases, and 5 bases stayed unmatched. CDR3: CASSLWASGNTGELFF. DNA for the CDR3: TGCGCCAGCAGCTTGTGGGCTAGCGGAAACACCGGGGAGCTGTTTTTT.

The chain is built from TRBV10-3 and TRBJ1-6; weak D call: TRBD1 (6 bases). The CDR3 has 17 amino acids. Germline values: CDR1 ENHRY, CDR2 SYGVKD. Deletions cut 0 bases from V and 7 bases from J, with 16 bases between. The CDR3 loop is CAISESNLGAKNSPLHF. The CDR3 bases are TGTGCCATCAGTGAGTCGAATTTGGGGGCGAAGAATTCACCCCTCCACTTT.